This TCR beta chain is from a study of blood T cell repertoires in COVID-19. Turning to the study itself: COVID-19 samples collected from the United States, Italy and Spain covered acute and convalescent phases. The analysed material was cDNA or gDNA that came from T cells, B-cell-depleted T cells, or PBMCs.

Some clones are missing from TCRdb's copy, which holds only in-frame ones; the method was immunoSEQ multiplex PCR. The sample yields about 66,000 clones, approximately 90% seen once. CDR3 length equals 18 residues. Unmatched junction bases numbered 7, after V lost 3 bases and J lost 2 bases. The germline gives CDR1 SGDLS, CDR2 YYNGEE. The clonotype comes from a human donor in a cohort sampled during active COVID-19. The source material was peripheral blood. The chain joins TRBV9 to TRBJ2-1; TRBD2 matches 14 bases. The CDR3 sequence: CASSARTSGGNTYNEQFF. The CDR3 DNA reads TGTGCCAGCAGCGCCCGGACTAGCGGGGGGAACACCTACAATGAGCAGTTCTTC.